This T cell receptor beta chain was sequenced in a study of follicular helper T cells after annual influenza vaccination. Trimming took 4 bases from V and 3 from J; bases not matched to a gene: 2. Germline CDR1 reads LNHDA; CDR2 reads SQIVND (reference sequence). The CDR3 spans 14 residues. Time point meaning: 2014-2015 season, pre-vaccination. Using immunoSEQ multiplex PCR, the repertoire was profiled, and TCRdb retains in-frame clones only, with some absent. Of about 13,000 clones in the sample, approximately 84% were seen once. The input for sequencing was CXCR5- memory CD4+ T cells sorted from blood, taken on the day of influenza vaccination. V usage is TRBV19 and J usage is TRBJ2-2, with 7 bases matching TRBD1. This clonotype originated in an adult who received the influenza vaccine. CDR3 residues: CASSNRGDTGELFF. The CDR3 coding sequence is TGTGCCAGTAGTAACAGGGGCGACACCGGGGAGCTGTTTTTT.